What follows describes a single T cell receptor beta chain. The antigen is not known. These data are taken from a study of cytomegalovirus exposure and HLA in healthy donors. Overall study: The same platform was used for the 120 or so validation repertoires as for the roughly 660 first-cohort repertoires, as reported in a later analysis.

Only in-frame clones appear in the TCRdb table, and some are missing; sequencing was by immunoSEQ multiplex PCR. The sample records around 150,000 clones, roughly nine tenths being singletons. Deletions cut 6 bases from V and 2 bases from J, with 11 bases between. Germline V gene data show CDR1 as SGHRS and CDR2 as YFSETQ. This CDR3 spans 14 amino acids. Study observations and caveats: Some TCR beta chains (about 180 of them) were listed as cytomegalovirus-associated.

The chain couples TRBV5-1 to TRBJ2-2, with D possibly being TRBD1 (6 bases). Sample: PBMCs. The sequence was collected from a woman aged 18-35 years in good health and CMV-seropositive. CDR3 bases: TGCGCCAGCATCCGGGACACAAACACCGGGGAGCTGTTTTTT. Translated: CASIRDTNTGELFF.